Detailed here is one T cell receptor beta chain. The antigen it recognizes is unknown. Its ends do not fully match the called genes, so a read error is possible. This sample is drawn from a study of PD-L1 blockade in urothelial cancer (TCRdb year 2017). Notes on the research overall: Every patient began therapy at some point between 2013 and 2015 and was given atezolizumab 1,200 mg intravenously every 3 weeks. About 90% of the roughly 30 patients were identified as males with urothelial cancer of bladder origin, and a prior smoking history was reported by 18 of 29 patients. Patients had an ECOG performance status of 0 or 1 and had received between 0 and 3 prior chemotherapy regimens. Blood samples were analyzed at 3 weeks after treatment start (second dose) and at 6 weeks after treatment start. Blood samples gave a median of roughly 150,000 T cells and 82,636 unique TCRs, with a median clonality of about 0.078. Somatic, immune and clinical correlates of response to PD-L1 blockade with atezolizumab in urothelial cancer were the focus of an exploratory multi-omic analysis. Pretreatment tumor samples and matched peripheral blood, collected serially before and after atezolizumab treatment, underwent TCR sequencing. Durable clinical benefit was defined as a progression-free survival longer than 6 months, and TCR features were additionally tested against progression-free survival and overall survival. In the same patients, pretreatment tumors underwent whole exome sequencing and RNA sequencing in addition to TCR sequencing. Eight or nine patients reached durable clinical benefit, while fewer than 25 patients did not. Pretreatment blood TCR-seq was available for 30 or so patients, at least one posttreatment blood collection was obtained for some 25 patients, and tumor TCR-seq was available for some 25 patients.

Study-wide findings and limitations: A pretreatment peripheral blood TCR clonality below the median was linked to improved progression-free and overall survival. Because of the small sample size (n ≈ 30) and the many exploratory analyses performed, the results are intended to be regarded as hypothesis-generating. Patients with durable benefit showed greater expansion of tumor-associated TCR clones in peripheral blood 3 weeks after starting treatment (n ≈ 20, p = 0.022).

The time point label, read with the paper, signifies: pretreatment peripheral blood. The cohort included under 35 patients with locally advanced or metastatic urothelial carcinoma who were treated at Memorial Sloan Kettering on a trial protocol. Peripheral blood mononuclear cells were collected pretreatment and during treatment, at between 1 and 8 total time points per patient. The Qiagen DNeasy Blood extraction kit was used to purify genomic DNA from total PBMCs and tumor samples. PBMCs were collected pretreatment and during treatment, and were isolated and stored as previously described. Taken from cysteine to phenylalanine, the CDR3 has 12 residues. Only the CDR3 DNA stays, 36 bases, in frame from base 1. Taken from the germline V gene, the CDR1 and CDR2 loops are SGDLS and YYNGEE. To estimate absolute template abundance from read counts, synthetic TCR analog templates were spiked into each PCR. Using the immunoSEQ assay, TCRbeta CDR3 regions were amplified from genomic DNA with bias-controlled V and J gene primers. Sequencing of rearranged TCRbeta segments was done at approximately 20X coverage. The paper's processing steps were these. Sequencing errors were corrected by clustering, and CDR3s were annotated against IMGT so that V, D and J genes could be assigned. Out-of-frame and stop-codon sequences were excluded, and only productive TCRbeta rearrangements were used in downstream analyses. Clonality was computed as one minus Shannon entropy normalized by the log of the number of unique productive sequences. Fisher's exact test with Benjamini-Hochberg correction, at a threshold of adjusted p below 0.01, was used to find clones that differed between time points or between blood and tumor. Sourced from immuneACCESS, this table was stored by TCRdb with only in-frame sequences that have V and J called. A share of the clones is absent; for the studies checked, an unresolved V gene accounts for under half, and the remainder has no known explanation. The DNA gave D and trimming, while V, J and clone size come from that table. The sample table shows tens of thousands of clones, and more than 75% are seen once. The ten largest account for approximately 1.5% of the sample.

The V and J segments used are TRBV9 and TRBJ1-3; no D gene call is confident. The TCR originated in a middle-aged man with urothelial cancer. Sequenced here: PBMCs, sampled around atezolizumab (anti-PD-L1) treatment. The nucleotide sequence is given as TGTGCCAGCAGCGCCGACACGACCCGGCTGAATTTT. Translation gives CASSADTTRLNF.